One sample yielded the 17 T cell receptor beta chains listed below, sequenced in a study of post-analysis software for immune sequencing data. Study-wide results and caveats: About five TRBV segments appeared more often in patients than in controls, and TRBV5-6, TRBV5-1 and TRBV20-1 were among these.

cDNA libraries of TCR beta carried unique molecular identifiers. TCRdb analysed the PCR reads with MiXCR anew, one entry per CDR3 protein. The profile shows roughly 870,000 distinct CDR3 sequences, roughly 50% of them singletons. The antigens these receptors bind are not known. Sequencing was carried out using blood. Source of these receptors: a girl between 10 and 17 years old with multiple sclerosis.

J is TRBJ2-5 and V is TRBV10-3; D is possibly TRBD1 or TRBD2 (6 bases each). This CDR3 comprises 14 residues. CDR1 ENHRY and CDR2 SYGVKD come from the germline V gene. The V end lost 6 bases, the J end lost 4 bases, and 15 bases lay between the germline ends. The CDR3 DNA reads as TGTGCCATCAGAAAGGGGGGAGCGGGAGAGACCCAGTACTTC. It translates to CAIRKGGAGETQYF.

The rearrangement links TRBV7-3 to TRBJ2-1; 7 bases fit TRBD2. V gave up 0 bases and J gave up 6 bases; unmatched junction bases: 2. In germline, CDR1 is SGHTA, CDR2 FQGTGA. The length of the CDR3 is 14 residues. The CDR3 nucleotides are TGTGCCAGCAGCTTAACGGGCGGGAGCAATGAGCAGTTCTTC. The encoded protein is CASSLTGGSNEQFF.

J is TRBJ1-4 and V is TRBV12-3 or TRBV12-4, with 8 bases aligning to TRBD1. Germline trimming cut 5 bases from V and 4 bases from J; bases unmatched to any gene: 9. CDR3 length equals 16 residues. This CDR3 reads CASSHYSGGLNEKLFF. The CDR3, as DNA: TGTGCCAGCAGTCATTACTCAGGGGGCCTTAATGAAAAACTGTTTTTT.

The rearrangement uses TRBV10-3 and TRBJ2-7, with 8 bases identical to TRBD1. There are 15 residues in the CDR3. CDR1 and CDR2 from the germline V gene are ENHRY and SYGVKD. V gave up 5 bases and J gave up 1 base; unmatched junction bases: 7. The CDR3 DNA sequence: TGTGCCATCAGTCAGGACAGGGACAATTCCTACGAGCAGTACTTC. Residues: CAISQDRDNSYEQYF.

The V and J genes are TRBV5-5 and TRBJ2-7; D unresolved. Germline CDR1 reads SGHKS; CDR2 reads YYEKEE (reference sequence). V lost 1 base, J lost 5 bases, and 16 bases lay in between. This CDR3 spans 15 amino acids. CDR3 region: CASSLILDRSNEQYF. The CDR3 DNA reads as TGTGCCAGCAGCTTGATCCTGGACCGTTCTAACGAGCAGTACTTC.

The chain links TRBV11-2 to TRBJ2-2; 12 nucleotides agree with TRBD2. The V and J ends lost 5 bases and 5 bases, in that order; junction bases with no gene match: 12. Germline V gives CDR1 SGHAT, CDR2 FQNNGV. This CDR3 is built from 18 residues. CDR3 sequence: CASSPRSSGGATTGELFF. DNA of the CDR3: TGTGCCAGCAGCCCCCGTTCTAGCGGGGGGGCAACTACCGGGGAGCTGTTTTTT.

This rearrangement joins TRBV29-1 to TRBJ2-1; D remains ambiguous. CDR1 and CDR2 (germline): SQVTM, ANQGSEA. The CDR3 extends over 11 amino acids. Trimming took 4 bases from V and 8 from J, leaving 9 bases between them. CDR3 residues: CSVAPRDEQFF. CDR3 nucleotide sequence: TGCAGCGTTGCCCCTAGGGATGAGCAGTTCTTC.

This clonotype was counted between two and nine times. The CDR3 bases are TGTGCCAGCAGCTTATCCCCCCCAGAAAAACTGTTTTTT. Translated, it gives CASSLSPPEKLFF. The genes are TRBV7-2 and TRBJ1-4; D is undetermined. The ends were cut back, 2 bases at V and 8 bases at J, with 9 bases in the middle. The CDR3 is 13 amino acids. Germline V gives CDR1 SGHTA, CDR2 FQGNSA.

The chain carries TRBV12-3 or TRBV12-4 and TRBJ2-1, with D unclear. The CDR3 contains 15 residues. V lost 0 bases and J lost 8, with 14 bases in between. The CDR3 bases are TGTGCCAGCAGTTTAGCATTACCCCTAAGGGATGAGCAGTTCTTC. Protein: CASSLALPLRDEQFF.

The chain joins TRBV5-1 to TRBJ2-4; 7 positions match TRBD2. The CDR3 has 14 amino acids. Germline trimming cut 0 bases from V and 13 bases from J; bases unmatched to any gene: 10. Germline V gene sequence: CDR1 SGHRS, CDR2 YFSETQ. This chain's CDR3 is CASSLASGNREQYF. The CDR3 DNA sequence: TGCGCCAGCAGCTTGGCAAGCGGGAACAGAGAGCAGTACTTC.

This clonotype was seen more than once but under ten times. The chain employs TRBV7-2 and TRBJ2-5; D is undetermined. V was clipped by 1 base and J by 5 bases, with 11 bases between them. CDR1 and CDR2 (germline): SGHTA, FQGNSA. The CDR3 contains 14 residues. This CDR3 reads CASSLGTTWETQYF. CDR3 DNA sequence: TGTGCCAGCAGCTTAGGGACCACCTGGGAGACCCAGTACTTC.

V is TRBV20-1 and J is TRBJ2-5, with TRBD2 matching over 13 bases. Germline V CDR1 and CDR2: DFQATT, SNEGSKA (reference sequence). The V segment lost 4 bases and the J segment 4 bases; nucleotides outside the gene matches: 18. The CDR3 totals 19 residues. The CDR3 DNA reads TGCAGTGCTATCCCGGGACTAGCGGGGAGACGTTTTCAAGGAGAGACCCAGTACTTC. Translating gives CSAIPGLAGRRFQGETQYF.

This chain uses TRBV29-1 with TRBJ2-7, with unresolved D. The germline V and J ends were trimmed by 2 bases and 10 bases, with 18 bases remaining between them. The germline CDR1 and CDR2 sequences are SQVTM and ANQGSEA. The CDR3 loop spans 13 amino acids. For the CDR3, the DNA is TGCAGCGTTGAAAAAATCGGGCAAGACACCCAGTACTTC. Protein: CSVEKIGQDTQYF.

V is TRBV20-1 and J is TRBJ2-1, with TRBD1 identical over 9 bases. CDR1 and CDR2 (germline): DFQATT, SNEGSKA (reference sequence). The junction had 7 bases not matched to a gene; V was cut back by 8 bases and J by 5 bases. The CDR3 loop spans 13 amino acids. CDR3 protein: CSCSQGANNEQFF. CDR3 nucleotide sequence: TGCAGTTGTTCACAGGGGGCTAACAATGAGCAGTTCTTC.

The chain employs TRBV5-1 and TRBJ1-1; TRBD1 agrees at 7 bases. There are 14 residues in the CDR3. Germline-derived CDR1 and CDR2 are SGHRS and YFSETQ. The trim removed 5 bases at V and 0 bases at J, leaving 4 bases unmatched. CDR3 amino acids: CASRGDSMNTEAFF. DNA of the CDR3: TGCGCCAGCAGGGGGGACAGCATGAACACTGAAGCTTTCTTT.

J is TRBJ1-5 and V is TRBV12-3 or TRBV12-4; D gene uncertain. The CDR3 sequence is 14 residues long. The V gene lost 6 bases and the J gene lost 0 bases, with 9 bases spanning the gap. The CDR3 DNA reads as TGTGCCAGCAGCCGCCTATATAGCAATCAGCCCCAGCATTTT. Encoded protein: CASSRLYSNQPQHF.

The chain links TRBV14 to TRBJ1-1; the D gene is possibly TRBD1 (5 bases). Looked up from germline, CDR1 is SGHDN and CDR2 is FVKESK. The CDR3 length is 16 residues. V was cut by 0 bases and J by 4 bases, with 15 bases left in between. The CDR3, as DNA: TGTGCCAGCAGCCAAGATTTCGAGGGGTCGTCCACTGAAGCTTTCTTT. This sequence encodes CASSQDFEGSSTEAFF.